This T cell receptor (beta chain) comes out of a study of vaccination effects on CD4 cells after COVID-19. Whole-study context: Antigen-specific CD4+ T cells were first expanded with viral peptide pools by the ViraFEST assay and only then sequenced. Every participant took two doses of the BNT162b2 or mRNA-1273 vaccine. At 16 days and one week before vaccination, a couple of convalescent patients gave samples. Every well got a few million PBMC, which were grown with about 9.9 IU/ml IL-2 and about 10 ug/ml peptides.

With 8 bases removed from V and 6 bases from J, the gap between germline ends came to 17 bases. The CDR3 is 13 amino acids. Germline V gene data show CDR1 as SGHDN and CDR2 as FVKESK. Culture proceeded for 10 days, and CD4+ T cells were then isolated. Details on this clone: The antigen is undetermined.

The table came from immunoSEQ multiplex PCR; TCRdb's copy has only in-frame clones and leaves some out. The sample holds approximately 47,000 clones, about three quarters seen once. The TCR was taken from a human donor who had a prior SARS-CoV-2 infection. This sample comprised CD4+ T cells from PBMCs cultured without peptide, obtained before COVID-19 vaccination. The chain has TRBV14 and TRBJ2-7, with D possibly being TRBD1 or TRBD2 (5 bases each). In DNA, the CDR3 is TGTGCCAGCCAAGCTAGCCTTCAGGGCGAGCAGTACTTC. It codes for CASQASLQGEQYF.